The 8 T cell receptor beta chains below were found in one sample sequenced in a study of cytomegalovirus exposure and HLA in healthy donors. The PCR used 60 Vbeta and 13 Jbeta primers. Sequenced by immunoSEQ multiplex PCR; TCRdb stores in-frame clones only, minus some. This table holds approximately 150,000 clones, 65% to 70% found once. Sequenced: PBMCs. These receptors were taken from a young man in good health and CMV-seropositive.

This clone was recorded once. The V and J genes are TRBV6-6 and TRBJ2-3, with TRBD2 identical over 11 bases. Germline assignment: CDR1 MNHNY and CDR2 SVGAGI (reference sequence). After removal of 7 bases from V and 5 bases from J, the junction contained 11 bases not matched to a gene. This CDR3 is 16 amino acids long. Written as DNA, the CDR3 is TGTGCCAGCACTGTAGCGGGAGGGCCGGGGGGAGATACGCAGTATTTT. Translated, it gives CASTVAGGPGGDTQYF.

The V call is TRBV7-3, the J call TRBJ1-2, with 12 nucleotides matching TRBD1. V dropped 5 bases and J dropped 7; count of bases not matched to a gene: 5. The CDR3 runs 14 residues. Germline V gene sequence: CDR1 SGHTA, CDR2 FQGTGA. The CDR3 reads CASSEGQGAGGYTF. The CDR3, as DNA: TGTGCCAGCAGCGAGGGACAGGGGGCGGGTGGCTACACCTTC.

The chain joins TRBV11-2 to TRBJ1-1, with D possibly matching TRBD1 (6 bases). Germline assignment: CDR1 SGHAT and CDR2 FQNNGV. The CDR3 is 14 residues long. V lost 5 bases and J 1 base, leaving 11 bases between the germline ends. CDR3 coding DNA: TGTGCCAGCAGCGCAACAGGGAAGAACACTGAAGCTTTCTTT. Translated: CASSATGKNTEAFF.

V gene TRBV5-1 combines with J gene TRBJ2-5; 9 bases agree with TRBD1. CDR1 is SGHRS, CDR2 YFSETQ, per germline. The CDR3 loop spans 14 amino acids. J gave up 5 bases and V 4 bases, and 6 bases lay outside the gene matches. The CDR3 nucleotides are TGCGCCAGCAGCCGGGGACAGGGTTTCGAGACCCAGTACTTC. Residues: CASSRGQGFETQYF.

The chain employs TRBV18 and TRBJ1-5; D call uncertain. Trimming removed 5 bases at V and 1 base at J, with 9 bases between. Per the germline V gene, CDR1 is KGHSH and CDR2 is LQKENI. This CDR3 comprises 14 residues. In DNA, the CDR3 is TGTGCCAGCTCAGCCTCAGAAAGCAATCAGCCCCAGCATTTT. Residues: CASSASESNQPQHF.

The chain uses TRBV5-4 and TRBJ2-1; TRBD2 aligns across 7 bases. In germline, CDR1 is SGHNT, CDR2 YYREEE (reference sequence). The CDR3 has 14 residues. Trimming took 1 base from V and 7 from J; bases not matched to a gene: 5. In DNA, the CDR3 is TGTGCCAGCAGCTTGCTCGGCGGGAGAAATGAGCAGTTCTTC. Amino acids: CASSLLGGRNEQFF. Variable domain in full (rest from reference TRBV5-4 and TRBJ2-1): ETGVTQSPTHLIKTRGQQVTLRCSSQSGHNTVSWYQQALGQGPQFIFQYYREEENGRGNFPPRFSGLQFPNYSSELNVNALELDDSALYLCASSLLGGRNEQFFGPGTRLTVL.

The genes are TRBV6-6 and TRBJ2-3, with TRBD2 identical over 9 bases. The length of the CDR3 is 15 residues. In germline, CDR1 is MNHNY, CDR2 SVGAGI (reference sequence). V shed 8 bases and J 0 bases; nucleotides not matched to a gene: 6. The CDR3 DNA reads TGTGCCAGCGGTCGCGGGAGGGCTAGCACAGATACGCAGTATTTT. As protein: CASGRGRASTDTQYF.

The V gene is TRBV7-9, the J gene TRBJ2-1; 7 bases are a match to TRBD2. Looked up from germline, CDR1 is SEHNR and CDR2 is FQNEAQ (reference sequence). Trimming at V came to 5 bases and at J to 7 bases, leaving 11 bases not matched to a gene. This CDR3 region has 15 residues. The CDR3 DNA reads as TGTGCCAGCAGCCTTCGAGCGGGACCGCCTAATGAGCAGTTCTTC. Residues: CASSLRAGPPNEQFF.